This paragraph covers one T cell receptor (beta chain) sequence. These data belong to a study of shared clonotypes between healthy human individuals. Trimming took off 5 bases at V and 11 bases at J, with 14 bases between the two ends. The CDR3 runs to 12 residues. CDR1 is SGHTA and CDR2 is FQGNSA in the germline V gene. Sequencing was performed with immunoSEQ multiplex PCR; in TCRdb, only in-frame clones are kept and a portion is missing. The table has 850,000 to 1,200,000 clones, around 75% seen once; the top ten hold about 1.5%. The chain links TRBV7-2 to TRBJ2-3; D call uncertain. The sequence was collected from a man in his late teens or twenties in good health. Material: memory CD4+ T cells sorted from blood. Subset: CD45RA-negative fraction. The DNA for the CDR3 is TGTGCCAGCAGCCCGGCCGGGCGCCAGCAGTATTTT. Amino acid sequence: CASSPAGRQQYF.